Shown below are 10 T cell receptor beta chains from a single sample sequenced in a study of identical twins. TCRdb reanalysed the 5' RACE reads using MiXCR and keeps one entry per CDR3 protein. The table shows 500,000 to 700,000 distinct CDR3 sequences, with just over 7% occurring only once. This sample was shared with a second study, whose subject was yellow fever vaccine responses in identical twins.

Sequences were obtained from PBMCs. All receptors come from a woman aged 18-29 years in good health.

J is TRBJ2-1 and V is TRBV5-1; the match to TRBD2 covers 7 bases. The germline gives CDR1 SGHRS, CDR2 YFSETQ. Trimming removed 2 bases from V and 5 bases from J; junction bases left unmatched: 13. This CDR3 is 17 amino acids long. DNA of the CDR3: TGCGCCAGCAGCTTAGTCCTAGCGGCCTTAGAGAACAATGAGCAGTTCTTC. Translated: CASSLVLAALENNEQFF.

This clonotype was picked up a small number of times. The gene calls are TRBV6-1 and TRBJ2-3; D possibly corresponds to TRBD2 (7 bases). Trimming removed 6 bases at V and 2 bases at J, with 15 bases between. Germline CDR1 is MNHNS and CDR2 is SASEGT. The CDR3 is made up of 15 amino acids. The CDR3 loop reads CASSRRGAITDTQYF. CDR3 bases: TGTGCCAGCAGCAGACGGGGGGCAATCACAGATACGCAGTATTTT.

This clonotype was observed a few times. The CDR3, as DNA: TGTGCCAGCAGCGCGCTACCCAACAATGAGCAGTTCTTC. This codes for CASSALPNNEQFF. V and J are TRBV7-6 and TRBJ2-1; D is unclear. Trimming shortened V by 5 bases and J by 5 bases, and 10 bases separated the two germline ends. This CDR3 is built from 13 residues. CDR1 and CDR2 from the germline V gene are SGHVS and FNYEAQ.

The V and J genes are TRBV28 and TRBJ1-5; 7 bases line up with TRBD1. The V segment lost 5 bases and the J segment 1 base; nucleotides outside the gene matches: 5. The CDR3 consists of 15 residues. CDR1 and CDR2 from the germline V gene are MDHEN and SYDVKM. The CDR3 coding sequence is TGTGCCAGCAGTGTAGACAGGGCGAGCAATCAGCCCCAGCATTTT. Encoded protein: CASSVDRASNQPQHF.

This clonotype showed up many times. DNA for the CDR3: TGCAGTGCTAGAGGCCGGGACAGCTACACAGATACGCAGTATTTT. Translated, it gives CSARGRDSYTDTQYF. The chain couples TRBV20-1 to TRBJ2-3; 7 bases are a match to TRBD1. Germline-derived CDR1 and CDR2 are DFQATT and SNEGSKA (reference sequence). V shed 1 base, J shed 2 bases, and the junction held 6 bases outside the gene matches. This CDR3 comprises 15 residues.

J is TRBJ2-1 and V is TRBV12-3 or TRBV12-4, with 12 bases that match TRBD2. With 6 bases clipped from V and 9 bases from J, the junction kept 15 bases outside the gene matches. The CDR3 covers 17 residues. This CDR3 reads CASSKRLAGDSRGEQFF. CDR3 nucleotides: TGTGCCAGCAGCAAAAGACTAGCGGGAGACTCAAGGGGTGAGCAGTTCTTC.

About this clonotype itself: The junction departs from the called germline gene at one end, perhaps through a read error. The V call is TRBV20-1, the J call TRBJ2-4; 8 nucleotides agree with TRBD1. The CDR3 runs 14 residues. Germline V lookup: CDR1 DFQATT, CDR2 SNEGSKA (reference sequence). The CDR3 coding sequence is TGCAGTGCTAGAGGCTCAGGGGGCAAAAACGTTCAGTACTTC. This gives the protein CSARGSGGKNVQYF.

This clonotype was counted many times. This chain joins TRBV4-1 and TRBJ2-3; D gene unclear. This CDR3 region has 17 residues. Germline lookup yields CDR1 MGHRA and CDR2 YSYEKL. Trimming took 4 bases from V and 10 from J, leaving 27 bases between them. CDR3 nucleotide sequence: TGCGCCAGCAGCCTCAAAGAAGGTCCGGACGAGCGAAGAGCGCAGTATTTT. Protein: CASSLKEGPDERRAQYF.

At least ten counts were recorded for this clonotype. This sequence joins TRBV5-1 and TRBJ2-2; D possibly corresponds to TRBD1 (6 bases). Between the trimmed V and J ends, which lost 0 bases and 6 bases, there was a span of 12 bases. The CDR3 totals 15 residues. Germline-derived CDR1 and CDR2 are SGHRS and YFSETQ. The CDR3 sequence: CASSLDPGAPGELFF. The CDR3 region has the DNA TGCGCCAGCAGCTTGGACCCAGGGGCACCCGGGGAGCTGTTTTTT.

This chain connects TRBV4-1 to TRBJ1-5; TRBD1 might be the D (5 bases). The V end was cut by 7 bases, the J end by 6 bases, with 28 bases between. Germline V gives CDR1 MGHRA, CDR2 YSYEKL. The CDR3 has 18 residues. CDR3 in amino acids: CASTTKMPGIRSFQPQHF. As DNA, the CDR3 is TGCGCCAGCACCACCAAGATGCCAGGGATACGTTCTTTTCAGCCCCAGCATTTT.